This is a list of T cell receptor beta chains from one sample in a study of CD8 T cells in Susac syndrome. Each CDR3 protein is one row after TCRdb ran MiXCR on the immunoSEQ multiplex PCR reads. There are tens of thousands of distinct CDR3 sequences in the sample; about 96% occur only once, and about 0.68% lies in the top ten. Sequenced: CD8+ T cells from PBMCs. All receptors derive from a human donor with Susac syndrome. CDR3s include the opening cysteine and the closing phenylalanine or tryptophan. The D gene is left open where the match is weak. Where a row states a size, it is once, few, many or the class of an expanded clone; other rows omit it.

d_call j_call cdr3_length v_call clone_size cdr3_aa cdr3_nt
NA TRBJ1-1 16 TRBV27 NA CASSPYRVGGNTEAFF TGTGCCAGCAGTCCCTACAGGGTCGGGGGGAACACTGAAGCTTTCTTT
TRBD1 TRBJ2-7 13 TRBV6-1 NA CASIGTGSHEQYF TGTGCCAGCATAGGGACAGGGTCACACGAGCAGTACTTC
NA TRBJ1-2 14 TRBV29-1 NA CSFLEGNTNYGYTF TGCAGCTTCTTGGAGGGAAATACAAACTATGGCTACACCTTC
TRBD2 TRBJ2-7 16 TRBV9 NA CASSVVASGGAYEQYF TGTGCCAGCAGCGTAGTAGCCAGCGGGGGGGCCTACGAGCAGTACTTC
NA TRBJ2-5 17 TRBV12-3/TRBV12-4 NA CASSSTWDPSMGETQYF TGTGCCAGCAGTTCAACGTGGGACCCCTCTATGGGGGAGACCCAGTACTTC
NA TRBJ2-7 16 TRBV20-1 NA CSAREVTDRGGGEQYF TGCAGTGCTAGAGAAGTCACCGACAGGGGAGGGGGTGAGCAGTACTTC
TRBD1 TRBJ1-6 16 TRBV14 NA CASSSTGQGYNSPLHF TGTGCCAGCAGCTCCACCGGACAGGGATATAATTCACCCCTCCACTTT
NA TRBJ1-6 14 TRBV4-3 NA CASSQDLRNSPLHF TGCGCCAGCAGCCAAGATTTGCGGAATTCACCCCTCCACTTT
TRBD1 TRBJ1-5 14 TRBV30 NA CAWSLGQGGQPQHF TGTGCCTGGAGTTTGGGACAGGGCGGTCAGCCCCAGCATTTT
TRBD1 TRBJ2-7 13 TRBV20-1 NA CSARTGMAYEQYF TGCAGTGCTAGGACAGGGATGGCCTACGAGCAGTACTTC
NA TRBJ1-4 14 TRBV30 NA CAWSQSATNEKLFF TGTGCCTGGAGTCAGTCCGCAACTAATGAAAAACTGTTTTTT
NA TRBJ1-5 11 TRBV12-3/TRBV12-4 once CASSNGQPQHF TGTGCCAGCAGTAATGGTCAGCCCCAGCATTTT
TRBD1 TRBJ2-7 14 TRBV20-1 NA CSARGTGDPYEQYF TGCAGTGCTAGAGGGACAGGGGACCCCTACGAGCAGTACTTC
TRBD1 TRBJ1-2 16 TRBV5-1 NA CASSLRIAGGSSDYTF TGCGCCAGCAGCTTGAGGATCGCAGGGGGCTCTTCCGACTACACCTTC
NA TRBJ1-4 15 TRBV7-2 NA CASSTRPTMGEKLFF TGTGCCAGCAGCACTCGGCCCACAATGGGGGAAAAACTGTTTTTT
NA TRBJ1-2 13 TRBV20-1 NA CSARDDGSYGYTF TGCAGTGCTAGAGATGACGGAAGCTATGGCTACACCTTC
TRBD1 TRBJ1-1 13 TRBV12-3/TRBV12-4 NA CASTSKQGAQAFF TGTGCCAGCACCTCAAAACAGGGGGCTCAAGCTTTCTTT
NA TRBJ1-1 15 TRBV6-5 NA CASSSLQDAGTEAFF TGTGCCAGCAGTAGCTTACAGGACGCGGGCACTGAAGCTTTCTTT
NA TRBJ1-2 13 TRBV21-1 once CASYKDRGYGYTF TGTGCCAGCTATAAGGACAGGGGCTATGGCTACACCTTC
NA TRBJ1-4 12 TRBV5-5 NA CASSLDGEKLFF TGTGCCAGCAGCTTGGACGGTGAAAAACTGTTTTTT
NA TRBJ2-5 14 TRBV4-1 NA CASSQGLVQETQYF TGCGCCAGCAGCCAAGGACTAGTGCAAGAGACCCAGTACTTC
NA TRBJ2-5 15 TRBV20-1 NA CSAREGELYQETQYF TGCAGTGCTAGAGAGGGAGAATTGTACCAAGAGACCCAGTACTTC
NA TRBJ1-2 15 TRBV19 NA CASSNRDAGVRGYTF TGTGCCAGTAGTAACCGGGACGCCGGTGTAAGGGGCTACACCTTC
TRBD1 TRBJ2-5 15 TRBV11-3 NA CASSGGQGAGETQYF TGTGCCAGCAGCGGGGGACAGGGGGCCGGAGAGACCCAGTACTTC
TRBD1 TRBJ1-5 16 TRBV5-6 NA CASSLGTGSLDQPQHF TGTGCCAGCAGCTTGGGGACAGGGAGTTTGGATCAGCCCCAGCATTTT
TRBD1 TRBJ2-7 13 TRBV5-1 NA CASSRQGDYEQYF TGCGCCAGCAGCCGACAGGGGGACTACGAGCAGTACTTC
NA TRBJ2-7 15 TRBV2 NA CASTYPGGEGYEQYF TGTGCCAGCACCTACCCAGGGGGGGAGGGCTACGAGCAGTACTTC
NA TRBJ1-1 15 TRBV9 NA CASSVGALAITEAFF TGTGCCAGCAGCGTAGGGGCTTTGGCGATCACTGAAGCTTTCTTT
NA TRBJ2-1 15 TRBV20-1 NA CSAKLRVGLYNEQFF TGCAGTGCCAAGCTGCGGGTGGGACTTTACAATGAGCAGTTCTTC
NA TRBJ1-6 12 TRBV27 NA CASSQPGSPLHF TGTGCCAGCAGCCAGCCGGGTTCACCCCTCCACTTT
NA TRBJ1-5 14 TRBV12-3/TRBV12-4 NA CASSPTYSNQPQHF TGTGCCAGCAGTCCCACATATAGCAATCAGCCCCAGCATTTT
NA TRBJ1-5 13 TRBV29-1 NA CSVAAASNQPQHF TGCAGCGTTGCCGCAGCCAGCAATCAGCCCCAGCATTTT
TRBD2 TRBJ2-7 15 TRBV20-1 NA CSASGTSGRTYEQYF TGCAGTGCCTCCGGGACTAGCGGGCGGACCTACGAGCAGTACTTC
NA TRBJ2-5 14 TRBV3-1 NA CASSQGGSGETQYF TGTGCCAGCAGCCAAGGAGGATCCGGAGAGACCCAGTACTTC
NA TRBJ1-2 16 TRBV3-1 NA CASSQDQGRGGYGYTF TGTGCCAGCAGCCAAGATCAGGGCAGGGGAGGCTATGGCTACACCTTC
NA TRBJ2-3 19 TRBV25-1 NA CASSGYQARQGLLADTQYF TGTGCCAGCAGTGGGTACCAAGCCCGGCAGGGGCTATTGGCAGATACGCAGTATTTT
TRBD1 TRBJ1-4 15 TRBV4-3 NA CASSQVEGAGEKLFF TGCGCCAGCAGCCAAGTGGAGGGGGCGGGTGAAAAACTGTTTTTT
NA TRBJ2-3 15 TRBV7-2 NA CASNPVPQGRDTQYF TGTGCCAGCAACCCAGTCCCGCAGGGCAGGGATACGCAGTATTTT
NA TRBJ1-5 15 TRBV4-2 NA CASSQDRQGNQPQHF TGTGCCAGCAGCCAAGATAGACAGGGCAATCAGCCCCAGCATTTT
NA TRBJ2-5 13 TRBV19 NA CASSSRDIETQYF TGTGCCAGTAGTAGCCGGGACATAGAGACCCAGTACTTC
NA TRBJ2-3 13 TRBV20-1 NA CSAQLVVTDTQYF TGCAGTGCCCAACTAGTGGTGACAGATACGCAGTATTTT
TRBD1 TRBJ1-2 15 TRBV23-1 NA CASSDRDYASSGYTF TGCGCCAGCAGTGACAGGGATTACGCTTCCTCGGGCTACACCTTC
TRBD1 TRBJ2-1 15 TRBV12-3/TRBV12-4 once CASSLAGQGENEQFF TGTGCCAGCAGTTTAGCGGGGCAGGGGGAGAATGAGCAGTTCTTC
NA TRBJ1-1 11 TRBV29-1 NA CSVDRGAEAFF TGCAGCGTTGACCGGGGGGCTGAAGCTTTCTTT
NA TRBJ2-3 16 TRBV9 NA CASSPLGGGATDTQYF TGTGCCAGCAGCCCCCTTGGAGGAGGGGCCACAGATACGCAGTATTTT
TRBD2 TRBJ2-3 16 TRBV4-3 NA CASSLARTSGGDTQYF TGCGCCAGCAGCCTCGCCCGGACTAGCGGTGGAGATACGCAGTATTTT
NA TRBJ1-1 13 TRBV27 few CASSLVGETEAFF TGTGCCAGCAGTTTAGTCGGGGAGACTGAAGCTTTCTTT
NA TRBJ2-5 14 TRBV20-1 NA CSAQLEGRGETQYF TGCAGTGCTCAGTTGGAGGGGCGGGGAGAGACCCAGTACTTC
NA TRBJ1-2 14 TRBV20-1 NA CSAREIRYPYGYTF TGCAGTGCTAGAGAGATTCGGTACCCCTATGGCTACACCTTC
NA TRBJ1-6 13 TRBV30 once CAWLTDTNSPLHF TGTGCCTGGCTAACAGATACAAATTCACCCCTCCACTTT
NA TRBJ2-5 15 TRBV7-9 NA CASSTFDRRSGTQYF TGTGCCAGCAGCACCTTCGACAGGCGCTCTGGGACCCAGTACTTC